What follows are 27 T cell receptor beta chains derived from one specimen sequenced in a study of blood T cell repertoires in COVID-19. Data came from immunoSEQ multiplex PCR; TCRdb stores just in-frame clones and leaves some out. In the table there are approximately 300,000 clones, around 87% of which are singletons. The sequencing input was peripheral blood. The receptors were gathered from a woman between 40 and 50 years old with COVID-19, enrolled during active disease.

This clone was detected once. This rearrangement joins TRBV16 to TRBJ1-5; a possible D gene is TRBD1 (5 bases). Germline values: CDR1 KGHSY, CDR2 FQNENV. CDR3 length: 16 amino acids. The germline V and J ends were trimmed by 1 base and 6 bases, with 16 bases remaining between them. CDR3 sequence reads: CASSQLGRAEGQPQHF. In DNA form, the CDR3 reads TGTGCCAGCAGCCAATTAGGCAGGGCTGAAGGTCAGCCCCAGCATTTT.

The V and J genes are TRBV4-1 and TRBJ1-3, with TRBD1 identical over 7 bases. The ends lost 6 bases at V and 5 bases at J; junction bases unmatched: 4. CDR1 is MGHRA, CDR2 YSYEKL, per germline. This CDR3 comprises 13 residues. The CDR3 protein is CASRRDSRNTIYF. The CDR3 coding sequence is TGCGCCAGCAGGCGGGACAGCCGAAACACCATATATTTT.

This rearrangement joins TRBV28 to TRBJ2-1; the D gene is possibly TRBD2 (6 bases). CDR3 length equals 16 residues. Trimming removed 4 bases from V and 8 bases from J, with 21 bases in between. The germline V gene encodes CDR1 MDHEN and CDR2 SYDVKM. The CDR3 is CASSSPPSVGRHEQFF. The CDR3 nucleotides are TGTGCCAGCAGTTCTCCCCCCTCGGTGGGGAGGCATGAGCAGTTCTTC.

The chain joins TRBV5-6 to TRBJ2-1, with TRBD2 identical over 12 bases. Per germline, CDR1 SGHDT and CDR2 YYEEEE. The CDR3 spans 18 residues. The V and J ends lost 3 bases and 4 bases, in that order; junction bases with no gene match: 11. CDR3 nucleotides: TGTGCCAGCAGCTCCTCTAGCGGGAGGGCCGATCATTACAATGAGCAGTTCTTC. It translates to CASSSSSGRADHYNEQFF.

The chain recombines TRBV5-1 with TRBJ2-2; 10 nucleotides match TRBD1. Looked up from germline, CDR1 is SGHRS and CDR2 is YFSETQ. V lost 4 bases to trimming and J lost 0 bases; unmatched junction nucleotides: 9. The CDR3 consists of 18 residues. The CDR3 DNA reads as TGCGCCAGCAGCCCCCTCGGACAGGGGGTTTCGAACACCGGGGAGCTGTTTTTT. Residues: CASSPLGQGVSNTGELFF.

This rearrangement joins TRBV5-8 to TRBJ1-5; D unclear. V was pared by 1 base and J by 1 base, with 12 bases between. CDR1 and CDR2 from the germline V gene are SGHTS and YDEGEE. This CDR3 has 16 amino acids. The CDR3: CASSLSGFLSNQPQHF. The CDR3 bases are TGTGCCAGCAGCTTGTCCGGGTTTTTGAGCAATCAGCCCCAGCATTTT.

This chain uses TRBV2 with TRBJ2-5; D remains ambiguous. The germline V gene has CDR1 SNHLY and CDR2 FYNNEI. The CDR3 is made up of 14 amino acids. V shed 4 bases and J shed 0 bases, with 9 bases lying between them. CDR3 region: CASSGVQDQETQYF. Written as DNA, the CDR3 is TGTGCCAGCAGTGGGGTTCAGGACCAAGAGACCCAGTACTTC. The variable domain in full, with the rest retrieved from reference TRBV2 and TRBJ2-5, is EPEVTQTPSHQVTQMGQEVILRCVPISNHLYFYWYRQILGQKVEFLVSFYNNEISEKSEIFDDQFSVERPDGSNFTLKIRSTKLEDSAMYFCASSGVQDQETQYFGPGTRLLVL.

V is TRBV5-4 and J is TRBJ1-2; no definite D call. The CDR3 has 17 residues. V dropped 2 bases and J dropped 2 bases, with 19 bases sitting between them. The V gene's germline CDR1 is SGHNT and CDR2 YYREEE (reference sequence). This CDR3 reads CASSFPGRGIRNYGYTF. DNA for the CDR3: TGTGCCAGCAGCTTCCCGGGGAGAGGCATAAGGAACTATGGCTACACCTTC.

The rearrangement joins TRBV11-2 to TRBJ1-2; 9 bases are shared with TRBD1. Germline loops: CDR1 SGHAT, CDR2 FQNNGV. The CDR3 covers 15 residues. The V and J ends lost 6 bases and 6 bases, in that order; junction bases with no gene match: 11. Here the CDR3 reads CASSRTGARGNGYTF. As DNA, the CDR3 is TGTGCCAGCAGTAGGACAGGGGCAAGAGGGAATGGCTACACCTTC.

This clone appeared a few times. This rearrangement joins TRBV7-2 to TRBJ1-1, with D maybe TRBD1 (5 bases). Germline V CDR1 and CDR2: SGHTA, FQGNSA. This CDR3 contains 14 residues. V was clipped by 5 bases and J by 5 bases, with 15 bases between them. CDR3 in amino acids: CASSTAGGVTEAFF. CDR3 DNA sequence: TGTGCCAGCAGCACCGCTGGGGGGGTGACTGAAGCTTTCTTT.

The V call is TRBV28, the J call TRBJ2-2; 12 bases agree with TRBD2. Germline CDR1 MDHEN, CDR2 SYDVKM. The CDR3 consists of 15 residues. The trim removed 2 bases at V and 6 bases at J, leaving 1 base unmatched. CDR3 DNA: TGTGCCAGCAGTTTAGCTAGCGGGAGGGCCGGGGAGCTGTTTTTT. Its translation: CASSLASGRAGELFF.

The table lists this clone with a few counts. A read error may account for a junction end that differs from germline. The rearrangement joins TRBV10-3 to TRBJ2-1, with D possibly TRBD2 on 5 matching bases. Germline loops: CDR1 ENHRY, CDR2 SYGVKD. CDR3 size: 18 residues. CDR3 region: CAISESRGGYSSYNEQFF. In DNA form, the CDR3 reads TGTGCCATCAGCGAGTCTCGGGGTGGGTACAGCTCCTACAATGAGCAGTTCTTC.

This chain joins TRBV3-1 (or the pseudogene TRBV3-2) and TRBJ2-1; 8 bases agree with TRBD1. CDR1 and CDR2 from the germline V gene are LGHDT and YNNKEL (reference sequence). Germline trimming cut 1 base from V and 5 bases from J; bases unmatched to any gene: 4. This CDR3 contains 15 residues. The CDR3 protein is CASSQAGTGHNEQFF. The CDR3 coding sequence is TGTGCCAGCAGCCAAGCCGGGACAGGACACAATGAGCAGTTCTTC.

The gene calls are TRBV12-3 or TRBV12-4 and TRBJ2-7, with a tentative D call TRBD1 (7 bases). The CDR3 runs 13 residues. V lost 4 bases, J lost 8 bases, and 15 bases lay in between. CDR3 sequence: CASSWGRGEQQYF. For the CDR3, the DNA is TGTGCCAGCAGTTGGGGCAGGGGGGAACAGCAGTACTTC.

The chain combines TRBV9 with TRBJ2-2; the D is unclear. Germline values: CDR1 SGDLS, CDR2 YYNGEE. CDR3 length: 14 residues. V was trimmed by 7 bases and J by 6 bases, leaving 16 bases between them. The CDR3 region is CASQEGYVAGELFF. For the CDR3, the DNA is TGTGCCAGCCAGGAAGGATATGTCGCCGGGGAGCTGTTTTTT.

This clone was recorded once. This chain links TRBV12-3 or TRBV12-4 with TRBJ1-5, with D possibly TRBD1 on 5 matching bases. The length of the CDR3 is 13 residues. Trimming took 6 bases from V and 7 from J, leaving 13 bases between them. DNA of the CDR3: TGTGCCAGCAGCATCGGACAACTCCAGCCCCAGCATTTT. Translation: CASSIGQLQPQHF.

The chain combines TRBV19 with TRBJ1-2; D uncertain. The germline CDR1 and CDR2 sequences are LNHDA and SQIVND (reference sequence). Deletions cut 5 bases from V and 6 bases from J, with 10 bases between. This CDR3 spans 12 amino acids. CDR3 DNA: TGTGCCAGTAGTCCGGGTTCTCATGGCTACACCTTC. Translation gives CASSPGSHGYTF. The full variable domain, with the rest looked up from reference TRBV19 and TRBJ1-2, is DGGITQSPKYLFRKEGQNVTLSCEQNLNHDAMYWYRQDPGQGLRLIYYSQIVNDFQKGDIAEGYSVSREKKESFPLTVTSAQKNPTAFYLCASSPGSHGYTFGSGTRLTVV.

This clone was seen more than once but under ten times. The chain links TRBV4-1 to TRBJ1-6; 7 positions match TRBD1. Germline CDR1 is MGHRA and CDR2 is YSYEKL. The CDR3 extends over 19 amino acids. With 1 base clipped from V and 0 bases from J, the junction kept 9 bases outside the gene matches. The CDR3, as DNA: TGCGCCAGCAGCCAAGTCCAAGGGGGCTTAAGCTCCTATAATTCACCCCTCCACTTT. Translated: CASSQVQGGLSSYNSPLHF.

The CDR3 reads CASGPARARYNSPLHF. The CDR3, as DNA: TGTGCCAGTGGCCCGGCCAGGGCTCGCTATAATTCACCCCTCCACTTT. The V gene is TRBV19, the J gene TRBJ1-6; D is perhaps TRBD1 (5 bases). CDR1 is LNHDA, CDR2 SQIVND, per germline (reference sequence). This CDR3 region has 16 residues. Trimming pared 8 bases from V and 3 bases from J, leaving 17 bases between.

This clone was observed once. J is TRBJ1-4 and V is TRBV7-9; 10 bases align to TRBD1. The trim removed 4 bases at V and 6 bases at J, leaving 5 bases unmatched. CDR1 and CDR2 (germline): SEHNR, FQNEAQ (reference sequence). The CDR3 spans 15 residues. DNA for the CDR3: TGTGCCAGCAGCTCTACTGGACAGGGGGATGAAAAACTGTTTTTT. This sequence encodes CASSSTGQGDEKLFF.

V usage is TRBV29-1 and J usage is TRBJ2-1; 8 positions agree with TRBD1. The CDR3 spans 14 residues. V shed 3 bases and J 7 bases; nucleotides not matched to a gene: 8. The germline CDR1 and CDR2 sequences are SQVTM and ANQGSEA. The CDR3, as DNA: TGCAGCGTTGATGGTGGACAGGGCGGGAATGAGCAGTTCTTC. This sequence encodes CSVDGGQGGNEQFF.

J is TRBJ1-2 and V is TRBV28; 7 positions agree with TRBD1. The CDR3 is 16 residues long. Germline CDR1 is MDHEN and CDR2 is SYDVKM. V trimming: 4 bases; J trimming: 0 bases; junction bases outside the gene matches: 8. CDR3 nucleotide sequence: TGTGCCAGCAGTTCCGGGACAGCCGCCTCTAACTATGGCTACACCTTC. This translates into CASSSGTAASNYGYTF.

This clone was found once. The chain uses TRBV28 and TRBJ2-7; D perhaps matches TRBD1 (7 bases). This CDR3 contains 14 residues. The germline gives CDR1 MDHEN, CDR2 SYDVKM. Between the trimmed V and J ends, which lost 7 bases and 5 bases, there was a span of 18 bases. The CDR3 nucleotides read TGTGCCAGCAATGGGGGCCCAGGGGGGAACGAGCAGTACTTC. Amino acid sequence: CASNGGPGGNEQYF.

The chain couples TRBV5-1 to TRBJ1-4; TRBD1 agrees at 9 bases. The CDR3 sequence is 15 residues long. V was clipped by 3 bases and J by 8 bases; unmatched bases: 8. The V gene's germline CDR1 is SGHRS and CDR2 YFSETQ. Here the CDR3 reads CASSSTGTGSEKLFF. The CDR3 coding sequence is TGCGCCAGCAGCTCGACCGGGACAGGGTCCGAAAAACTGTTTTTT.

The V gene is TRBV28, the J gene TRBJ1-3, with 7 nucleotides matching TRBD1. Unmatched junction bases numbered 1, after V lost 8 bases and J lost 3 bases. This CDR3 is built from 12 residues. Per germline, CDR1 MDHEN and CDR2 SYDVKM. CDR3 amino acids: CASGTVGNTIYF. The CDR3 coding sequence is TGTGCCAGCGGGACAGTTGGAAACACCATATATTTT.

The chain is built from TRBV30 and TRBJ1-1, with 7 bases matching TRBD1. Germline assignment: CDR1 GTSNPN and CDR2 SVGIG (reference sequence). V gave up 4 bases and J gave up 4 bases; unmatched junction bases: 6. CDR3 size: 13 residues. CDR3 loop: CAWNGQGGTEAFF. The CDR3 coding sequence is TGTGCCTGGAACGGGCAGGGGGGCACTGAAGCTTTCTTT.

This sequence joins TRBV28 and TRBJ1-4; D gene uncertain. The germline V gene encodes CDR1 MDHEN and CDR2 SYDVKM. V was trimmed by 6 bases and J by 0 bases, leaving 11 bases between them. The CDR3 has 15 residues. The CDR3 protein is CASSPEGATNEKLFF. The CDR3 coding sequence is TGTGCCAGCAGCCCCGAGGGAGCAACTAATGAAAAACTGTTTTTT.